Below, one T cell receptor (beta chain) is given with its context. V was trimmed by 8 bases and J by 4 bases, leaving 11 bases between them. The CDR3 runs 12 residues. Germline-derived CDR1 and CDR2 are LGHDT and YNNKEL (reference sequence). The data stem from a study of blood T cell repertoires in COVID-19. Overall study context: COVID-19 samples, acute and convalescent, were from the United States, Italy and Spain.

Enrolment of Seattle patients took place during active infection, and they were followed longitudinally. In the original workflow: Estimated nucleated cell counts came from reference gene primer amplification. Produced via immunoSEQ multiplex PCR; TCRdb's table is partial and in-frame only. V and J calls and clone size come straight from that table; D and trimming were deduced from the DNA. The sample has roughly 200,000 clones, over 80% seen once; the top ten hold 7%. The sequenced material came from peripheral blood. The rearrangement uses TRBV3-1 (or the pseudogene TRBV3-2) and TRBJ1-2; D is unresolved. The receptor's source is a woman between 40 and 50 years old with COVID-19, enrolled during active disease. The CDR3 protein is CASERLGYGYTF. CDR3 DNA: TGTGCCAGCGAGCGGCTAGGCTATGGCTACACCTTC.